A single T cell receptor beta chain is shown here with its context. No antigen is known for it. The assay was immunoSEQ multiplex PCR, and TCRdb's table has in-frame clones only and misses some. The profile shows a few million clones, just under 95% of them singletons. The germline CDR1 and CDR2 sequences are MNHEY and SVGAGI. The CDR3 sequence is 13 residues long. V lost 7 bases and J lost 1; bases outside the gene matches: 3. This sample was taken from a study of shared clonotypes between healthy human individuals. General study points: Between a handful of donors, naive CD4 clonotypes were shared at a level of around 4.8%. In the sorted subsets, rarefaction showed sequencing was incomplete despite large depth.

The V and J genes are TRBV6-5 and TRBJ2-5; 7 positions match TRBD1. The receptor's source is a young man in good health. Some clones in this sample may be carry-over from other donors' samples. The sample taken for sequencing was naive CD4+ T cells from PBMCs. Subset noted: CD45RA+ positively selected. CDR3 sequence (DNA): TGTGCCAGCAATCACAGGGGCCAAGAGACCCAGTACTTC. It specifies CASNHRGQETQYF.